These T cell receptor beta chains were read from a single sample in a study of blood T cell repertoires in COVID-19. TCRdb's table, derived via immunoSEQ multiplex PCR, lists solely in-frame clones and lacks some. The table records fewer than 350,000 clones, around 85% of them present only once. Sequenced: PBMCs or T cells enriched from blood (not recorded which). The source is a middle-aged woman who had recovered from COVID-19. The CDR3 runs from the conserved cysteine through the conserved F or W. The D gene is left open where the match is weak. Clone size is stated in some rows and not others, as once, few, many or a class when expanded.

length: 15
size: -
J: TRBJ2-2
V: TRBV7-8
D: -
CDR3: CASSTRYSTTGELFF
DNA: TGTGCCAGCAGCACTCGCTACTCTACCACCGGGGAGCTGTTTTTT

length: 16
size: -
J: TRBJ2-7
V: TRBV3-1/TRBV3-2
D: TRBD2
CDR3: CASSPFSGRGTYEQYF
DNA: TGTGCCAGCAGCCCATTTAGCGGGAGGGGAACCTACGAGCAGTACTTC

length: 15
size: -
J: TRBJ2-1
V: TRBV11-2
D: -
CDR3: CASSLGASNRNEQFF
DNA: TGTGCCAGCAGCTTGGGGGCCTCCAATCGAAATGAGCAGTTCTTC

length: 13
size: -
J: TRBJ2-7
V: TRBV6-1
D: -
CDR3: CASSEGTDYEQYF
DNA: TGTGCCAGCAGTGAAGGGACAGACTACGAGCAGTACTTC

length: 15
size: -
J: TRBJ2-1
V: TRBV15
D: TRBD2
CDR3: CATSGGTSGYNEQFF
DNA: TGTGCCACCAGCGGGGGGACTAGCGGATACAATGAGCAGTTCTTC

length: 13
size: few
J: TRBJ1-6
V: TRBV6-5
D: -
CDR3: CASSTQENSPLHF
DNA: TGTGCCAGCAGTACTCAAGAAAATTCACCCCTCCACTTT

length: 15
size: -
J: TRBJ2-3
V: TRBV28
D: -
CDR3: CASRGLWPGTDTQYF
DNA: TGTGCCAGCAGGGGCTTGTGGCCTGGCACAGATACGCAGTATTTT

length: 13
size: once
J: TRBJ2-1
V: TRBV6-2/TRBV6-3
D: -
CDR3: CASSYLDFNEQFF
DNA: TGTGCCAGCAGTTACCTGGACTTCAATGAGCAGTTCTTC

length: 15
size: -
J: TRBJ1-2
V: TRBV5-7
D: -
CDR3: CASSSSGITFYGYTF
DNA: TGTGCCAGCAGCTCGTCGGGAATTACCTTCTATGGCTACACCTTC

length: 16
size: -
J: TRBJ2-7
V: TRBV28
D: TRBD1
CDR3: CASYGTGAPAPYEQYF
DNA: TGTGCCAGCTATGGAACAGGGGCTCCAGCACCCTACGAGCAGTACTTC

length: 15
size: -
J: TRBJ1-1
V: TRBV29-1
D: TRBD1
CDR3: CSASRLGTVNTEAFF
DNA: TGCAGCGCCTCCCGACTCGGGACAGTGAACACTGAAGCTTTCTTT

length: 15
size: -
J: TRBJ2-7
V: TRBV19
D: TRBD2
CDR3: CASSIGPSGTYEQYF
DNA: TGTGCCAGTAGTATAGGTCCTAGCGGGACCTACGAGCAGTACTTC

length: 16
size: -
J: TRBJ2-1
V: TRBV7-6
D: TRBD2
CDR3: CASSFSGTSGRYEQFF
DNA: TGTGCCAGCAGCTTCTCCGGGACTAGCGGGAGATATGAGCAGTTCTTC

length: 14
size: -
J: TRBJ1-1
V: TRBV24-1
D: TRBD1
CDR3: CATSGTGGNTEAFF
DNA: TGTGCCACCAGTGGGACAGGGGGGAACACTGAAGCTTTCTTT

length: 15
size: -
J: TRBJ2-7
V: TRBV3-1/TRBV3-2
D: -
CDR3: CASSPYPRATYEQYF
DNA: TGTGCCAGCTCCCCATATCCGCGGGCCACCTACGAGCAGTACTTC

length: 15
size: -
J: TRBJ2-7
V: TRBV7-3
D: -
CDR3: CASSLNSGSSYEQYF
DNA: TGTGCCAGCAGCTTAAATAGCGGTAGCTCCTACGAGCAGTACTTC

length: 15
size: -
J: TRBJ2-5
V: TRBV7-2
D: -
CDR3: CASSLARGSQETQYF
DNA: TGTGCCAGCAGCTTAGCGCGGGGTTCACAAGAGACCCAGTACTTC

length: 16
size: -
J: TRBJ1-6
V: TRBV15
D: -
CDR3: CATSSPEVRVNSPLHF
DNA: TGTGCCACCAGCAGTCCTGAGGTCAGAGTAAATTCACCCCTCCACTTT

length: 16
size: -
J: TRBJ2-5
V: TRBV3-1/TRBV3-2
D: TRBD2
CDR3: CASSQTGTSGQETQYF
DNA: TGTGCCAGCAGCCAAACCGGGACTAGCGGACAAGAGACCCAGTACTTC

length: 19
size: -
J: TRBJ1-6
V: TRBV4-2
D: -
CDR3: CASSQDPLPQGIVVSPLHF
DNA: TGTGCCAGCAGCCAAGACCCCCTACCTCAGGGTATCGTAGTGTCACCCCTCCACTTT

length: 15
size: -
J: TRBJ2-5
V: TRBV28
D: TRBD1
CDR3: CASSADRGSIRGQYF
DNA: TGTGCCAGCAGTGCGGACAGGGGGTCGATAAGGGGGCAGTACTTC

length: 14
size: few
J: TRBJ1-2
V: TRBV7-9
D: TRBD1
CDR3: CASSLGEDRVGYTF
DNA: TGTGCCAGCAGCTTAGGGGAAGACAGGGTCGGCTACACCTTC

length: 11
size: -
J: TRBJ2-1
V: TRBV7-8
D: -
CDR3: CASSLDREQFF
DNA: TGTGCCAGCAGCTTAGACCGGGAGCAGTTCTTC

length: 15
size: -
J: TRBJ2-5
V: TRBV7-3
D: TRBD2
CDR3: CASSFRGRAVETQYF
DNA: TGTGCCAGCAGCTTTCGCGGGAGGGCCGTAGAGACCCAGTACTTC

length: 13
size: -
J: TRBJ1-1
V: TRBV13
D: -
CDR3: CASSLQGLTEAFF
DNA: TGTGCCAGCAGCTTACAGGGACTCACTGAAGCTTTCTTT

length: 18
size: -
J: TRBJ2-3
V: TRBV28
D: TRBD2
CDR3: CASSLGLALGNRADTQYF
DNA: TGTGCCAGCAGTCTAGGACTAGCGCTGGGTAATCGTGCAGATACGCAGTATTTT

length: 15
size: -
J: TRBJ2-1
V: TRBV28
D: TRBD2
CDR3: CASSSGLAGNNEQFF
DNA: TGTGCCAGCAGTTCCGGACTAGCGGGGAACAATGAGCAGTTCTTC

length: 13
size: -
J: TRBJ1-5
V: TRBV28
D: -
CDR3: CASRVARNQPQHF
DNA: TGTGCCAGCCGAGTTGCCCGCAATCAGCCCCAGCATTTT

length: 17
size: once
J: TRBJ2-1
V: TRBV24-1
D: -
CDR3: CATSDLTGEVPYNEQFF
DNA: TGTGCCACCAGTGATTTGACAGGGGAGGTTCCCTACAATGAGCAGTTCTTC

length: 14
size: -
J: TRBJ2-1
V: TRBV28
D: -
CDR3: CASRPSQTYNEQFF
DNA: TGTGCCAGCAGGCCTTCGCAGACCTACAATGAGCAGTTCTTC

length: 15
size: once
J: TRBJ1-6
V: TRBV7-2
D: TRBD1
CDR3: CASSLGTGWNSPLHF
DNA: TGTGCCAGCAGCTTAGGGACAGGATGGAATTCACCCCTCCACTTT

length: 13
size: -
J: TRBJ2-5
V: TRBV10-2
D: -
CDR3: CASNGGSQETQYF
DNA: TGCGCCAGCAATGGCGGCAGCCAAGAGACCCAGTACTTC

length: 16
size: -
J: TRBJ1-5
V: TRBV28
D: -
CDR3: CASSHGWGGSNQPQHF
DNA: TGTGCCAGCAGTCACGGGTGGGGCGGAAGCAATCAGCCCCAGCATTTT

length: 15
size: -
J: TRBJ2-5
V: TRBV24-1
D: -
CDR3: CATSDFAGVQETQYF
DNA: TGTGCCACCAGTGATTTCGCAGGGGTGCAAGAGACCCAGTACTTC

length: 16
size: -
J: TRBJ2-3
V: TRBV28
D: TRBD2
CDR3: CASSGSGKGGTDTQYF
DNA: TGTGCCAGCAGCGGTAGCGGGAAAGGCGGCACAGATACGCAGTATTTT

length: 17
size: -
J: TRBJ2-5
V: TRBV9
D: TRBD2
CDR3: CASSLGLAGGGQETQYF
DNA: TGTGCCAGCAGCTTGGGACTAGCGGGAGGAGGGCAAGAGACCCAGTACTTC

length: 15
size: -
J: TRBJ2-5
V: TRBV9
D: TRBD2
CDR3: CASSVGLAVQETQYF
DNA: TGTGCCAGCAGCGTAGGACTAGCGGTCCAAGAGACCCAGTACTTC

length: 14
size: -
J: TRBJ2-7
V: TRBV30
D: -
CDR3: CAWSVKGRFTEQYF
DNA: TGTGCCTGGAGTGTGAAAGGGAGGTTTACCGAGCAGTACTTC

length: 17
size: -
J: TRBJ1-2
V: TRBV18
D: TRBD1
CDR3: CASSPYGQGNKDYGYTF
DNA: TGTGCCAGCTCACCATATGGACAGGGAAACAAGGACTATGGCTACACCTTC

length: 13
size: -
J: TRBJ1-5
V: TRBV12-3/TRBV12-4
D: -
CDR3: CASSLLGLGPQHF
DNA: TGTGCCAGCAGTTTGTTGGGGCTTGGGCCCCAGCATTTT

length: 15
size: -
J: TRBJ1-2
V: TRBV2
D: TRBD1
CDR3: CASSELGTANYGYTF
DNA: TGTGCCAGCAGTGAATTGGGGACAGCTAACTATGGCTACACCTTC

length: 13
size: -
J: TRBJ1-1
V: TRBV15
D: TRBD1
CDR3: CATSGKTGYFAFF
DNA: TGTGCCACCAGCGGAAAGACAGGGTATTTTGCTTTCTTT

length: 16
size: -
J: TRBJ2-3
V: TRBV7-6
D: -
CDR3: CASSLAGGRPTDTQYF
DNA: TGTGCCAGCAGCTTAGCCGGGGGGCGCCCCACAGATACGCAGTATTTT

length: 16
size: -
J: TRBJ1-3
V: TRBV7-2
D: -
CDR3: CASSLELGDRGNTIYF
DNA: TGTGCCAGCAGCTTAGAGTTGGGAGACAGGGGAAACACCATATATTTT

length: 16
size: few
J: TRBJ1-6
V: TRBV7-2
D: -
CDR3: CASSHKTALVGSPLHF
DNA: TGTGCCAGCAGCCATAAGACAGCCTTGGTTGGCTCACCCCTCCACTTT

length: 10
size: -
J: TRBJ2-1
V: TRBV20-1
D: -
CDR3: CSARKSEQFF
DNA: TGCAGTGCTAGAAAGAGCGAGCAGTTCTTC

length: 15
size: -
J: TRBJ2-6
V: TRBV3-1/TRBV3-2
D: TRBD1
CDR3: CASSRQGTGANVLTF
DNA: TGTGCCAGCAGCCGACAGGGGACCGGGGCCAACGTCCTGACTTTC

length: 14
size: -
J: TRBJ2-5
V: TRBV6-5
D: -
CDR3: CASSYSTGVETQYF
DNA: TGTGCCAGCAGTTACTCGACAGGAGTCGAGACCCAGTACTTC

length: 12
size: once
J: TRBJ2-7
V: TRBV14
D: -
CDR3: CASSQQGYEQYF
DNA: TGTGCCAGCAGCCAGCAGGGCTACGAGCAGTACTTC

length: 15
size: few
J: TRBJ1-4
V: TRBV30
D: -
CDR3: CAWSVGHSTNEKLFF
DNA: TGTGCCTGGAGTGTAGGACACTCAACTAATGAAAAACTGTTTTTT

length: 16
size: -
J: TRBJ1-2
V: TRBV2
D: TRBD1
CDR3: CASTASGQAGHYGYTF
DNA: TGTGCCAGCACAGCAAGCGGACAGGCTGGTCACTATGGCTACACCTTC

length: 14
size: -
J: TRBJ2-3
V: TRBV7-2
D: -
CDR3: CASSDRDSMDTQYF
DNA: TGTGCCAGCAGCGACCGGGATAGTATGGATACGCAGTATTTT